This T cell receptor (beta chain) derives from a study of regulatory T cells in long-lasting Graves disease (dated by TCRdb to the early 2020s). About the investigation overall: Persistent Graves' disease meant more than 5 years of antithyroid drug treatment with TSH receptor autoantibodies that stayed positive. Antithyroid drugs had been taken for approximately 9.5 years on average by persistent Graves' disease patients in the clinical cohort. Peripheral blood TCR sequencing and RNA sequencing compared persistent Graves' disease patients with newly diagnosed Graves' disease patients. The study took place in China and was registered as a clinical trial. TCR sequencing covered 13 persistent and approximately 20 newly diagnosed Graves' disease patients, 33 samples in total.

CDR1 and CDR2 (MNHNS, SASEGT) derive from the germline V gene. Inclusive of the bounding cysteine and phenylalanine, the CDR3 is 14 residues long. Only the CDR3 part of the read is kept: 42 bases, read in frame from the first base. The junction carries 10 bases between V and J, which are trimmed by 4 bases and 3 bases respectively. This sample's time point label indicates: persistent/refractory GD, antithyroid drugs over 5 years with positive TRAb. RNA was extracted from PBMCs in TRIzol for both TCR sequencing and RNA sequencing. Graves' disease was diagnosed according to American Thyroid Association guidelines. The patients came from an endocrinology department in Xi'an, China. Each patient gave around 9 milliliters of peripheral blood, collected in an EDTA anticoagulant tube. Ficoll Paque Plus density gradient separation was used to isolate PBMCs, and no further T cell sorting was performed. RNA quality was checked with an Agilent 2100 Bioanalyzer and agarose gel, and concentration with a NanoDrop 2000.

The library was generated by multiplex PCR. Sequencing was carried out with an Illumina HiSeq 4000. iRepertoire HTBI primers and Arm-PCR amplification of CDR3 regions were used to construct TCR beta libraries. PCR products were gel purified before sequencing. Per the source publication's procedure: Gene usage analysis of CDR3 amino acid clonotypes relied on the 62 TRBV and about 15 TRBJ segments identified across samples. COPE and FqMerger were used to merge the filtered high-quality paired reads into contigs. BLAST was used to align contigs to IMGT TRBV, TRBD and TRBJ reference genes, with CDR3 defined following IMGT. Highly expanded clones were defined as clonotypes with a frequency above 0.1%. Shannon entropy was used to measure repertoire diversity, and the Gini coefficient was used to measure V-J evenness. A clonotype found in more than one individual was treated as public. The public reads were quality trimmed at Q25 with fastp and then assembled into clones with MiXCR by TCRdb, keeping productive beta chains. All rows with the same CDR3 protein become a single entry with the most common DNA and genes. These V and J calls rely on TCRdb rather than the paper's analysis. The sample data list 500,000 to 700,000 distinct CDR3 sequences, and roughly 30% of these were observed just once. The top ten clones comprise around 42% of the sample.

This clonotype was seen a few times. Its antigen remains undetermined. No quality values exist for individual bases; no much larger clone is one base distant. General conclusions and limits of the study: Preferential use of TRBV28, TRBJ1-2 and TRBJ2-5 was observed in persistent disease, whereas TRBV20-1 and TRBJ2-1 were favored in newly diagnosed disease. Only the TCR beta chain was sequenced and analyzed. Patients with persistent disease shared more public clonotypes (about 3,000) than newly diagnosed patients did (966). Because the primary lesion, thyroid tissue, could not be accessed, the study looked at peripheral blood alone. Lower TCR Shannon entropy and fewer highly expanded clones were observed in persistent Graves' disease patients than in newly diagnosed patients, which suggested clonal expansion. As a limitation, the authors acknowledged that the small sample size may reduce accuracy.

The sample in question was peripheral blood mononuclear cells (PBMCs), obtained when the disease was refractory, from a patient treated with antithyroid drugs. The rearranged chain carries TRBV6-1 and TRBJ1-5; the D region possibly corresponds to TRBD1 (5 bases align). The TCR was taken from a female donor with Graves disease. The CDR3 protein: CASSVGTHNQPQHF. The nucleotides are TGTGCCAGCAGTGTAGGGACCCACAATCAGCCCCAGCATTTT.